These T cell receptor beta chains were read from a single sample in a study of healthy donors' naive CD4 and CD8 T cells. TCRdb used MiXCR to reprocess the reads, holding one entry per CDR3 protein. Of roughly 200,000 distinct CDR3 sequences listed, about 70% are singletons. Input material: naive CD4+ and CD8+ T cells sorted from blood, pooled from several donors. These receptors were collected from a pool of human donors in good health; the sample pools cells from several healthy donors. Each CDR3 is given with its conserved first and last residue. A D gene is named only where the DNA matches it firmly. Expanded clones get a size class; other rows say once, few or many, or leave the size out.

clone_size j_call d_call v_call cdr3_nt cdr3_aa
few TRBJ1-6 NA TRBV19 TGTGCCAGTAGTCCGTCGACTGTCAACTCGCCACCCCTCCACTTT CASSPSTVNSPPLHF
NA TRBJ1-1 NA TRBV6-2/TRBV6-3 TGTGCCAGCGGCTACATCGGCGGGACTGAAGCTTTCTTT CASGYIGGTEAFF
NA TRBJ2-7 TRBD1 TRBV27 TGTGCCAGCAGTCCGGGACAGGGGGCTGGCGAGCAGTACTTC CASSPGQGAGEQYF
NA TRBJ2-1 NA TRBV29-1 TGCAGCGTCCTCGGTGGGGGTTACAATGAGCAGTTCTTC CSVLGGGYNEQFF
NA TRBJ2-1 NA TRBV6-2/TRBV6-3 TGTGCCAGCAGTTATATAGGGGGAAGTAAATACAATGAGCAGTTCTTC CASSYIGGSKYNEQFF
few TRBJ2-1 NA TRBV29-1 TGCAGCGTTGCTCGGGACTCTAATGAGCAGTTCTTC CSVARDSNEQFF
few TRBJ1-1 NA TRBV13 TGTGCCAGCAGCTTTGGGAACACTGAAGCTTTCTTT CASSFGNTEAFF
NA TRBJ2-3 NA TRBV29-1 TGCAGCGTTGAACCCGGACCTCTGGGACAAGATACGCAGTATTTT CSVEPGPLGQDTQYF
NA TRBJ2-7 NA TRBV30 TGTGCCTGGAGAGAGGGCTACGAGCAGTACTTC CAWREGYEQYF
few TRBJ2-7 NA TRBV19 TGTGCCAGTAGCAGGACGCGGCTGGGAATCTACGAGCAGTACTTC CASSRTRLGIYEQYF